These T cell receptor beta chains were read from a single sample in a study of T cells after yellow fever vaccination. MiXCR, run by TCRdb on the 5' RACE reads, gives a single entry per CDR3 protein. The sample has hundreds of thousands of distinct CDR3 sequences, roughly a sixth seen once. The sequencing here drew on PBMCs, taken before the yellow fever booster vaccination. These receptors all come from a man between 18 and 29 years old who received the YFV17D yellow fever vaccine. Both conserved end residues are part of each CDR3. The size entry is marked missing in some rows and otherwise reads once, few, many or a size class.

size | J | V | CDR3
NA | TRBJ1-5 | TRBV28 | CASSSRPGTGGGPQHF
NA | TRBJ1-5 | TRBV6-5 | CASSYSWRNNQPQHF
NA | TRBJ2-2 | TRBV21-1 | CASSNRDTGELFF
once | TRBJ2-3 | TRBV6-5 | CASRAAIGASTDTQYF
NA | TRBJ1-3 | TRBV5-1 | CASSLVGRNTIYF
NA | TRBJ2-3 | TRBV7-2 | CASLTSGGTDTQYF
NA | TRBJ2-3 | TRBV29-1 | CSAKGGDTQYF
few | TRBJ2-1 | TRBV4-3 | CASSQPGLGGNEQFF
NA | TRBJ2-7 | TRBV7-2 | CASSAPGVYEQYF
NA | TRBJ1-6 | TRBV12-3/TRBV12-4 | CASNLGTANSPLHF
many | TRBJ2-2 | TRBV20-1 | CSARGAELGGELFF
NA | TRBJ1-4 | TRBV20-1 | CSAPGVQVGKEKLFF
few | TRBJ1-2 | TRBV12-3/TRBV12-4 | CASSLEQLYGYTF
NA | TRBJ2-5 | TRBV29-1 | CSVVRPGQGETQYF
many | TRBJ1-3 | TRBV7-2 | CASSSYRRQAGNTIYF
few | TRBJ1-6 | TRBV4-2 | CASSQDGAQYYNSPLHF
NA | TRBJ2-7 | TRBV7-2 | CASSLLWTGGEQYF
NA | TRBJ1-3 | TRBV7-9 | CASSRQGFGNTIYF
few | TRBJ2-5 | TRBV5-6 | CASSLSAGWARVVGETQYF
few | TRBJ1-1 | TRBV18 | CASSPINTGAPPRAFF
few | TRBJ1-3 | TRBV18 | CASSPDSAGNTIYF
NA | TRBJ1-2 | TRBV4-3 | CASSQDWGQVGGYTF
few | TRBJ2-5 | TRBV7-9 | CASSSNTGLETQYF
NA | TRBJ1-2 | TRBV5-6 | CASSLGRNEDYGYTF
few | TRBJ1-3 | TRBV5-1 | CASTPGVPGNTIYF
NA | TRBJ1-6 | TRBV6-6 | CASSTLNSPLHF
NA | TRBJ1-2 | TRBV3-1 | CASSHDASVSRGYTF
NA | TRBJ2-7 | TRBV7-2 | CASSLGWEGQGPYEQYF
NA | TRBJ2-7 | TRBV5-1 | CASSLAVNRRAYEQYF
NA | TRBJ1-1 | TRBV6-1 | CASSERWGMNTEAFF
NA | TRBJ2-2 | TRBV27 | CASSLYLTGELFF
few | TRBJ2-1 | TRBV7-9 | CASSQGVAGRYEQFF
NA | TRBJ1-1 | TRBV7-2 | CASSSQGGSTEAFF
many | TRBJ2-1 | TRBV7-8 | CASSLVQDDEQFF
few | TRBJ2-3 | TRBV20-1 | CSARGGLAGGRLTDTQYF
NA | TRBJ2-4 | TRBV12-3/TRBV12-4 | CASSVSSGGLLNIQYF
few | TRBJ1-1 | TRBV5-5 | CASSLGRTERTEAFF
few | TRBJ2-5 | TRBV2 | CASTFSRQAQETQYF
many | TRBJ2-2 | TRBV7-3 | CASSLDGNTGELFF
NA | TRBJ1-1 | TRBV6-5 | CASSYVEGTEAFF